One and the same sample provided the 14 T cell receptor beta chains below, sequenced in a study of blood T cell repertoires in COVID-19. Data came from immunoSEQ multiplex PCR; TCRdb stores just in-frame clones and leaves some out. The sample holds about 74,000 clones, approximately 89% seen once. Sequencing was done on a sample of peripheral blood. The receptors were gathered from a man aged 50 or older with COVID-19, enrolled during active disease.

The rearrangement joins TRBV6-4 to TRBJ1-5; tentative D call: TRBD1 (5 bases). Germline loops: CDR1 MRHNA, CDR2 SNTAGT. Trimming removed 4 bases from V and 3 bases from J, with 7 bases in between. The CDR3 spans 13 residues. In DNA form, the CDR3 reads TGTGCCAGCAGTGTACAGGACAATCAGCCCCAGCATTTT. Its protein product is CASSVQDNQPQHF.

J is TRBJ1-4 and V is TRBV28; no reliable D call. Trimming removed 8 bases from V and 8 bases from J, with 9 bases in between. The CDR3 covers 11 residues. From germline, CDR1 is MDHEN and CDR2 SYDVKM. The chain's CDR3 is CASLAGEKLFF. The CDR3 region has the DNA TGTGCCAGCCTCGCGGGGGAAAAACTGTTTTTT.

V usage is TRBV7-2 and J usage is TRBJ1-5; D may be TRBD1 (6 bases). The CDR3 is 17 amino acids. The germline gives CDR1 SGHTA, CDR2 FQGNSA. V lost 6 bases and J 0 bases, leaving 18 bases between the germline ends. CDR3: CASSPNREKDSNQPQHF. The CDR3 nucleotides are TGTGCCAGCAGTCCAAACAGGGAGAAAGATAGCAATCAGCCCCAGCATTTT.

CDR3 nucleotide sequence: TGTGCCAGCAGCTTAGACGACAGGGGTTCACCCCTCCACTTT. Its translation: CASSLDDRGSPLHF. The chain has TRBV7-6 and TRBJ1-6, with 8 positions matching TRBD1. Germline assignment: CDR1 SGHVS and CDR2 FNYEAQ. The junction had 2 bases not matched to a gene; V was cut back by 1 base and J by 9 bases. The CDR3 extends over 14 amino acids. The whole variable domain, filled in from reference TRBV7-6 and TRBJ1-6, reads GAGVSQSPRYKVTKRGQDVALRCDPISGHVSLYWYRQALGQGPEFLTYFNYEAQQDKSGLPNDRFSAERPEGSISTLTIQRTEQRDSAMYRCASSLDDRGSPLHFGNGTRLTVT.

The chain has TRBV5-1 and TRBJ2-1; weak D call: TRBD1 (6 bases). V lost 2 bases, J lost 5 bases, and 14 bases lay in between. This CDR3 comprises 15 residues. Germline CDR1 is SGHRS and CDR2 is YFSETQ. The CDR3 bases are TGCGCCAGCAGCTTTAGCCAGGGGACCCACAATGAGCAGTTCTTC. This encodes CASSFSQGTHNEQFF.

This chain joins TRBV6-1 and TRBJ1-2, with 8 nucleotides matching TRBD1. The CDR3 covers 15 residues. Trimming cost V 4 bases and J 7 bases; bases outside gene matches: 11. In germline, CDR1 is MNHNS, CDR2 SASEGT. This chain's CDR3 is CASSAGQGWTSGYTF. The CDR3 DNA reads TGTGCCAGCAGTGCCGGACAGGGTTGGACCTCTGGCTACACCTTC.

This rearrangement joins TRBV6-5 to TRBJ2-3; 11 nucleotides line up with TRBD1. The CDR3 length is 14 residues. Looked up from germline, CDR1 is MNHEY and CDR2 is SVGAGI. V was clipped by 7 bases and J by 4 bases; unmatched bases: 4. CDR3 sequence reads: CASTKGQGADTQYF. DNA for the CDR3: TGTGCCAGCACGAAGGGACAGGGGGCAGATACGCAGTATTTT.

The rearrangement uses TRBV6-5 and TRBJ1-5; possibly TRBD1 for D (5 bases). This CDR3 spans 14 amino acids. The V gene lost 6 bases and the J gene lost 5 bases, with 14 bases spanning the gap. Germline V gene data show CDR1 as MNHEY and CDR2 as SVGAGI. CDR3 sequence: CASSQRQGDQPQHF. The CDR3 coding sequence is TGTGCCAGCAGCCAGAGACAAGGGGATCAGCCCCAGCATTTT.

The V and J genes are TRBV28 and TRBJ2-7, with D perhaps TRBD1 (5 bases). V lost 5 bases, J lost 0 bases, and 11 bases lay in between. The CDR3 spans 14 residues. Per germline, CDR1 MDHEN and CDR2 SYDVKM. CDR3 bases: TGTGCCAGCAGTAGACAGTTCCTCTCCTACGAGCAGTACTTC. This translates into CASSRQFLSYEQYF.

The gene calls are TRBV28 and TRBJ1-5; D is perhaps TRBD1 (5 bases). There are 13 residues in the CDR3. Germline V gene sequence: CDR1 MDHEN, CDR2 SYDVKM. V dropped 2 bases and J dropped 4 bases, with 6 bases sitting between them. The CDR3 nucleotides read TGTGCCAGCAGTTTAGCAGGGAATCAGCCCCAGCATTTT. The encoded protein is CASSLAGNQPQHF.

The chain combines TRBV19 with TRBJ2-3; D is unresolved. The germline V gene encodes CDR1 LNHDA and CDR2 SQIVND (reference sequence). CDR3 length: 14 residues. Trimming cost V 2 bases and J 0 bases, with 6 bases left between them. CDR3: CASSIRVSTDTQYF. For the CDR3, the DNA is TGTGCCAGTAGTATACGCGTAAGCACAGATACGCAGTATTTT. The whole variable domain, filled in from reference TRBV19 and TRBJ2-3, reads DGGITQSPKYLFRKEGQNVTLSCEQNLNHDAMYWYRQDPGQGLRLIYYSQIVNDFQKGDIAEGYSVSREKKESFPLTVTSAQKNPTAFYLCASSIRVSTDTQYFGPGTRLTVL.

The gene calls are TRBV19 and TRBJ2-2; 10 bases agree with TRBD2. V lost 3 bases and J lost 4; bases outside the gene matches: 2. This CDR3 is 15 amino acids long. The V gene's germline CDR1 is LNHDA and CDR2 SQIVND (reference sequence). For the CDR3, the DNA is TGTGCCAGTAGTATGGCTAGCGGGAGCACCGGGGAGCTGTTTTTT. Amino acids: CASSMASGSTGELFF.

This chain joins TRBV28 and TRBJ2-5; D ambiguous. The CDR3 extends over 13 amino acids. The germline V gene encodes CDR1 MDHEN and CDR2 SYDVKM. V shed 4 bases and J shed 9 bases, with 15 bases lying between them. This chain's CDR3 is CASSSGSFHSQYF. The CDR3 DNA is TGTGCCAGCAGTTCTGGCAGTTTCCATTCCCAGTACTTC. Variable domain in full (rest from reference TRBV28 and TRBJ2-5): DVKVTQSSRYLVKRTGEKVFLECVQDMDHENMFWYRQDPGLGLRLIYFSYDVKMKEKGDIPEGYSVSREKKERFSLILESASTNQTSMYLCASSSGSFHSQYFGPGTRLLVL.

This chain joins TRBV28 and TRBJ2-7, with 9 bases identical to TRBD1. The CDR3 runs 11 residues. Germline V gives CDR1 MDHEN, CDR2 SYDVKM. The V gene end was trimmed by 6 bases and the J gene end by 9 bases; junction bases not matched to a gene: 3. CDR3 loop: CASRGQGRQYF. The CDR3, as DNA: TGTGCCAGCAGGGGACAGGGACGGCAGTACTTC.